This T cell receptor beta chain was found in a study of T cells after posttransplantation cyclophosphamide. Study-level findings and limits: Tissue-infiltrating T cells from skin or gut overlapped little with blood T cells. Recipient CMV seropositivity and CMV reactivation strongly tracked TRB clonality. Donor-recipient repertoire similarity was low at 1-2 months, rising over year one.

Turning to this clone: Its antigen is currently unknown.

Trimming removed 4 bases from V and 8 bases from J; junction bases left unmatched: 8. The V gene's germline CDR1 is SGHRS and CDR2 YFSETQ. The CDR3 runs 15 residues. On the day of bone marrow donation, the related graft donor provided peripheral blood. This table comes from immunoSEQ multiplex PCR, and its TCRdb copy is limited to in-frame clones, with some not included. The table shows about 46,000 clones, with around nine tenths occurring only once. The sequencing sample was made of PBMCs. This sequence originates from a woman in her 50s in good health and a related stem cell transplant donor. This chain connects TRBV5-1 to TRBJ1-4; 10 nucleotides line up with TRBD1. The CDR3 DNA reads as TGCGCCAGCAGCACCGGGACAGGGGTTGGAGAAAAACTGTTTTTT. Protein sequence: CASSTGTGVGEKLFF.